The T cell receptor (beta chain) under discussion was sequenced for a study of cytomegalovirus exposure and HLA in healthy donors. Sequencing was performed with immunoSEQ multiplex PCR; in TCRdb, only in-frame clones are kept and a portion is missing. The sample has some 68,000 clones; approximately 96% are singletons. Study outcomes and limitations: The classifier reportedly diagnosed cytomegalovirus status with high specificity and sensitivity. TCR beta chains numbering some 160 were designated cytomegalovirus-associated.

As to this clone: The antigen is not known.

The CDR3 contains 12 residues. V lost 2 bases, J lost 4 bases, and 6 bases lay in between. Germline V lookup: CDR1 LNHNV, CDR2 YYDKDF (reference sequence). Specimen: PBMCs. The chain uses TRBV15 and TRBJ2-7; maybe TRBD1 (6 bases). This sequence originates from a man younger than 35 in good health and CMV-seronegative. The CDR3 loop is CATSRQGYEQYF. Here the CDR3 DNA reads TGTGCCACCAGCAGACAGGGGTACGAGCAGTACTTC.